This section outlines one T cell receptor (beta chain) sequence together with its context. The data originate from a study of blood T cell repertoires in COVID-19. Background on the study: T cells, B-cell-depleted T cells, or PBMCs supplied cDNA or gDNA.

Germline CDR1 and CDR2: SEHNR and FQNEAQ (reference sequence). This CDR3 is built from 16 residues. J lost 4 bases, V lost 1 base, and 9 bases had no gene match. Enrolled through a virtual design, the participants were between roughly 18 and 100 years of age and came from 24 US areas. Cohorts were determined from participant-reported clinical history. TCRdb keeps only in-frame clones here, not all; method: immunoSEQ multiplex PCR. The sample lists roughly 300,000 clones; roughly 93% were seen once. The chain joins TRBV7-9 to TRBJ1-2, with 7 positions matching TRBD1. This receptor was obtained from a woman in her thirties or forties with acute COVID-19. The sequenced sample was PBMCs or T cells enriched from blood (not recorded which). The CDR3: CASSLGWDSQGYGYTF. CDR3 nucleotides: TGTGCCAGCAGCTTAGGATGGGACAGTCAAGGCTATGGCTACACCTTC.